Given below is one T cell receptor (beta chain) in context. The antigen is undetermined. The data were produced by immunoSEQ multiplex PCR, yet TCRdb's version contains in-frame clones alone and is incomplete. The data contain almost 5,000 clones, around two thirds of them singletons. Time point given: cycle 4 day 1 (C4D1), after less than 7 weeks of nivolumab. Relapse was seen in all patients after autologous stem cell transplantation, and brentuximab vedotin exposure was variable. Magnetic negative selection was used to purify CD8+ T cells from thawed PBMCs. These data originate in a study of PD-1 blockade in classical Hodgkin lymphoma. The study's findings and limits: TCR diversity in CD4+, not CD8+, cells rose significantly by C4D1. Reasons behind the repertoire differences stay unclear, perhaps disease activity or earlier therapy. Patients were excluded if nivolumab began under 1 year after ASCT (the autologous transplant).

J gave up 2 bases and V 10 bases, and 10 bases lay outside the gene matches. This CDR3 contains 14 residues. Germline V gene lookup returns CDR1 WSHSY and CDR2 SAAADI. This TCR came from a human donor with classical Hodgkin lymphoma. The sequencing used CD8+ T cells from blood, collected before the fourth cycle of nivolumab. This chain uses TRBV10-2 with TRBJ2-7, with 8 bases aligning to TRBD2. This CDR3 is CATGSGGSPYEQYF. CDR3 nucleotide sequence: TGCGCCACCGGGTCGGGGGGGTCCCCCTACGAGCAGTACTTC.